These 19 T cell receptor beta chains originate from one sample sequenced in a study of post-analysis software for immune sequencing data. These receptors have no known antigen. Every TCR beta cDNA library bore unique molecular identifiers. TCRdb processed the PCR reads anew with MiXCR; each CDR3 protein has one entry. The repertoire holds approximately 180,000 distinct CDR3 sequences, with 30% as singletons. General study results and limits: TRBV segments more frequent in patients than in controls numbered roughly 5 and included TRBV5-6, TRBV5-1 and TRBV20-1.

The sample taken for sequencing was blood. The receptors stem from a girl under 18 with multiple sclerosis.

This clonotype was counted ten times or more. The J gene is TRBJ2-7, the V gene TRBV5-1; D could derive from TRBD1 or TRBD2 (5 bases each). The CDR3 has 17 residues. The V end lost 4 bases, the J end lost 0 bases, and 20 bases lay between the germline ends. Germline V gene data show CDR1 as SGHRS and CDR2 as YFSETQ. The CDR3 loop is CASSKFPGTQDSYEQYF. The CDR3 DNA sequence: TGCGCCAGCAGCAAATTTCCCGGGACGCAAGACTCCTACGAGCAGTACTTC. The full variable domain, rest sourced from reference TRBV5-1 and TRBJ2-7, is KAGVTQTPRYLIKTRGQQVTLSCSPISGHRSVSWYQQTPGQGLQFLFEYFSETQRNKGNFPGRFSGRQFSNSRSEMNVSTLELGDSALYLCASSKFPGTQDSYEQYFGPGTRLTVT.

The chain combines TRBV7-3 with TRBJ2-1, with D hard to call. TRBJ2-7 explains the end of the DNA better; the J call may be wrong. Germline-derived CDR1 and CDR2 are SGHTA and FQGTGA. This CDR3 comprises 14 residues. The CDR3: CASSYDSSYNEQYF. CDR3 in DNA: TGTGCCAGCAGCTACGATAGCTCCTACAATGAGCAGTACTTC.

This clonotype was seen repeatedly, ten times or more. This sequence joins TRBV10-3 and TRBJ2-1, with 9 bases lining up with TRBD2. CDR3 size: 15 residues. The V segment lost 2 bases and the J segment 9 bases; nucleotides outside the gene matches: 8. Germline CDR1 and CDR2: ENHRY and SYGVKD. CDR3 sequence reads: CAISEAGGGSGEQFF. CDR3 coding DNA: TGTGCCATCAGTGAGGCGGGGGGGGGTTCCGGTGAGCAGTTCTTC.

In the case of this clonotype: A much larger clone sits a single nucleotide away, making a read error possible. J is TRBJ1-2 and V is TRBV6-5; D uncertain. V shed 3 bases and J shed 8 bases, with 13 bases lying between them. CDR1 is MNHEY and CDR2 is SVGAGI in the germline V gene. The CDR3 runs 13 residues. CDR3 DNA: TGTGCCAGCAGTTATACAGATCTCCGAGGCTACACCTTC. It encodes CASSYTDLRGYTF.

V usage is TRBV20-1 and J usage is TRBJ1-1; TRBD1 might be the D (5 bases). Trimming left V 6 bases short and J 1 base short, with 15 bases between. This CDR3 contains 14 residues. Germline V gene lookup returns CDR1 DFQATT and CDR2 SNEGSKA (reference sequence). The CDR3 nucleotides read TGCAGTGCCAGGGCGCCTAAATCGAACACTGAAGCTTTCTTT. This sequence encodes CSARAPKSNTEAFF.

This clonotype was counted between two and nine times. The chain employs TRBV10-2 and TRBJ2-7, with D unresolved. Trimming shortened V by 2 bases and J by 6 bases, and 8 bases separated the two germline ends. The CDR3 has 12 amino acids. Germline V gene sequence: CDR1 WSHSY, CDR2 SAAADI. CDR3 nucleotide sequence: TGCGCCAGCAGTGAGGACGGGCCCGAGCAGTACTTC. This codes for CASSEDGPEQYF.

This chain uses TRBV20-1 with TRBJ2-5, with 8 positions matching TRBD2. The ends lost 5 bases at V and 5 bases at J; junction bases unmatched: 10. The CDR3 totals 14 residues. CDR1 and CDR2 (germline): DFQATT, SNEGSKA (reference sequence). CDR3 loop: CSARLARGPETQYF. The CDR3 DNA reads TGCAGTGCTCGACTAGCGAGGGGTCCGGAGACCCAGTACTTC.

This clonotype was recorded at least ten times. The chain links TRBV20-1 to TRBJ1-2; D is perhaps TRBD1 (6 bases). The CDR3 sequence is 13 residues long. Between the trimmed V and J ends, which lost 6 bases and 3 bases, there was a span of 14 bases. Germline CDR1 DFQATT, CDR2 SNEGSKA (reference sequence). The CDR3 nucleotides read TGCAGTGCCGACAGGAGTAACTACTATGGCTACACCTTC. As protein: CSADRSNYYGYTF.

This clonotype appeared a few times. The chain carries TRBV4-1 and TRBJ1-1, with a tentative D call TRBD1 (5 bases). V was shortened by 5 bases and J by 4 bases, with 23 bases between the two germline ends. The V gene's germline CDR1 is MGHRA and CDR2 YSYEKL. The CDR3 runs 17 residues. The CDR3 is CASSYGTTAGMTTEAFF. Here the CDR3 DNA reads TGCGCCAGCAGCTACGGGACCACGGCGGGGATGACCACTGAAGCTTTCTTT.

The chain recombines TRBV7-9 with TRBJ2-4, with D tentatively TRBD2 (6 bases). Germline CDR1 reads SEHNR; CDR2 reads FQNEAQ (reference sequence). The CDR3 has 20 amino acids. V dropped 0 bases and J dropped 1 base, with 22 bases sitting between them. CDR3 residues: CASSLATFRDLNEAKNIQYF. The CDR3 nucleotides are TGTGCCAGCAGCTTAGCCACTTTCCGGGACTTAAATGAGGCCAAAAACATTCAGTACTTC.

The sample holds many counts of this clonotype. The gene calls are TRBV10-2 and TRBJ2-1; 13 bases line up with TRBD2. CDR3 length equals 14 residues. The trim removed 6 bases at V and 8 bases at J, leaving 4 bases unmatched. CDR1 and CDR2 (germline): WSHSY, SAAADI. In DNA form, the CDR3 reads TGCGCCAGCAGACTAGCGGGAGGGATAGATGAGCAGTTCTTC. Translation: CASRLAGGIDEQFF.

This clonotype was seen once. This clone may be a read error of a much larger clone one base away. The rearrangement joins TRBV20-1 to TRBJ2-4, with D unclear. Trimming removed 6 bases from V and 13 bases from J, with 19 bases in between. The CDR3 has 12 residues. Germline-derived CDR1 and CDR2 are DFQATT and SNEGSKA (reference sequence). The CDR3 DNA is TGCAGTGCCGGTCGAAACATCTACGGGCAGTACTTC. Its translation: CSAGRNIYGQYF.

This clonotype has ten or more counts. The CDR3 here is CASSLAPTIDRIYEQYF. The CDR3 DNA sequence: TGCGCCAGCAGCTTGGCCCCAACGATAGACCGGATCTACGAGCAGTACTTC. The V call is TRBV5-1, the J call TRBJ2-7, with no clear D. CDR3 size: 17 residues. Germline lookup yields CDR1 SGHRS and CDR2 YFSETQ. Trimming stripped 0 bases from V and 3 bases from J, with 19 bases between. Full variable domain (outside the CDR3, taken from reference TRBV5-1 and TRBJ2-7): KAGVTQTPRYLIKTRGQQVTLSCSPISGHRSVSWYQQTPGQGLQFLFEYFSETQRNKGNFPGRFSGRQFSNSRSEMNVSTLELGDSALYLCASSLAPTIDRIYEQYFGPGTRLTVT.

This clonotype came up a few times. The chain has TRBV27 and TRBJ1-1; 7 bases align to TRBD1. CDR3 length: 14 amino acids. Germline V lookup: CDR1 MNHEY, CDR2 SMNVEV (reference sequence). J was trimmed by 3 bases and V by 8 bases; bases with no gene match: 9. The CDR3 sequence is CASSLGDRYTEAFF. In nucleotides, the CDR3 is TGTGCCAGCTCCTTAGGGGACAGATACACTGAAGCTTTCTTT.

This clonotype appeared many times. This sequence joins TRBV20-1 and TRBJ2-7; 9 positions agree with TRBD2. The CDR3 length is 15 residues. CDR1 is DFQATT and CDR2 is SNEGSKA in the germline V gene (reference sequence). V lost 3 bases to trimming and J lost 4 bases; unmatched junction nucleotides: 10. The CDR3 spells CSASQKREDQYEQYF. CDR3 DNA sequence: TGCAGTGCTAGTCAAAAGCGGGAGGACCAATACGAGCAGTACTTC.

Ten or more counts support this clonotype. The chain joins TRBV18 to TRBJ2-7, with 7 bases matching TRBD1. With V trimmed by 3 bases and J by 7 bases, 9 bases remained unmatched. Germline values: CDR1 KGHSH, CDR2 LQKENI. The CDR3 extends over 14 amino acids. This CDR3 reads CASSPRTGDAEQYF. Written as DNA, the CDR3 is TGTGCCAGCTCACCCCGGACAGGTGATGCTGAGCAGTACTTC.

The rearrangement links TRBV5-1 to TRBJ2-1; 7 nucleotides align to TRBD2. The V and J ends lost 3 bases and 0 bases, in that order; junction bases with no gene match: 18. Looked up from germline, CDR1 is SGHRS and CDR2 is YFSETQ. The CDR3 length is 20 residues. CDR3 residues: CASSSPLLPAGLGSYNEQFF. For the CDR3, the DNA is TGCGCCAGCAGCTCGCCCCTGCTGCCAGCGGGGCTGGGCTCCTACAATGAGCAGTTCTTC.

The sample holds many counts of this clonotype. V and J are TRBV20-1 and TRBJ2-7; no firm D call. V gave up 6 bases and J gave up 4 bases, with 10 bases separating them. This CDR3 is built from 11 residues. The germline gives CDR1 DFQATT, CDR2 SNEGSKA (reference sequence). In DNA, the CDR3 is TGCAGTGCCAGAAAGGGTTACGAGCAGTACTTC. Protein product: CSARKGYEQYF.

This clonotype has more than one count but fewer than ten. The chain recombines TRBV7-6 with TRBJ1-5; weak D call: TRBD1 (5 bases). V was pared by 6 bases and J by 2 bases, with 14 bases between. Germline CDR1 SGHVS, CDR2 FNYEAQ. CDR3 length: 15 residues. Here the CDR3 DNA reads TGTGCCAGCAGTTACGGGGACGGACGCAATCAGCCCCAGCATTTT. Protein sequence: CASSYGDGRNQPQHF.